One T cell receptor beta chain is described in this entry. Its antigen remains unidentified. The data are from a study of T-cell reconstitution after alpha-beta-depleted transplantation in children. Whole-study results and caveats: Alpha-beta T cells present about two months after transplant were reported to originate from several hundred expanded graft clones. At the one-year point after transplant, T-cell counts and TCRbeta diversity were found to come mostly from T cells that had been newly produced.

A library of TCRbeta sequences, prepared with unique molecular identifiers, was generated. TCRdb called the PCR reads again in MiXCR, with one record for every CDR3 protein. The data show 450,000 to 700,000 distinct CDR3 sequences, roughly 30% seen once. The CDR3 is 13 residues long. The ends were cut back, 3 bases at V and 1 base at J, with 7 bases in the middle. The chain carries TRBV12-3 or TRBV12-4 and TRBJ2-7; D remains unclear. The clonotype was recovered from a boy under two years old with Wiskott-Aldrich syndrome, due to receive a stem cell transplant. Source: PBMCs, taken before TCRalphabeta/CD19-depleted stem cell transplant. Here the CDR3 reads CASSFSPSYEQYF. The CDR3 nucleotides are TGTGCCAGCAGTTTTTCCCCTTCCTACGAGCAGTACTTC.